These T cell receptor beta chains were read from a single sample in a study of T cell changes during pregnancy in multiple sclerosis. Data came from immunoSEQ multiplex PCR; TCRdb stores just in-frame clones and leaves some out. The table shows some 40,000 clones, with about 94% occurring only once. Here the sequenced sample was peripheral blood, taken in the third trimester of pregnancy. These receptors were taken from a female donor with multiple sclerosis, enrolled in a pregnancy study. CDR3s include the opening cysteine and the closing phenylalanine or tryptophan. The order of the fields is D gene, clone size, V gene, J gene, CDR3 DNA, CDR3 protein. The D gene is left open where the match is weak. Clone size appears in some rows only: once, few, many, or a class for an expanded clone.

d_gene: TRBD1
abundance: once
v_gene: TRBV28
j_gene: TRBJ1-2
CDR3nt: TGTGCCAGCAGCACACAGGGGCGAAACTATGGCTACACCTTC
CDR3aa: CASSTQGRNYGYTF

d_gene: NA
abundance: once
v_gene: TRBV19
j_gene: TRBJ1-5
CDR3nt: TGTGCCAGTCAGGGGTATAGACCAAGCAATCAGCCCCAGCATTTT
CDR3aa: CASQGYRPSNQPQHF

d_gene: NA
abundance: once
v_gene: TRBV7-3
j_gene: TRBJ2-3
CDR3nt: TGTGCCAGCAGCTTCAACGGGGAGAGCACAGATACGCAGTATTTT
CDR3aa: CASSFNGESTDTQYF

d_gene: NA
abundance: NA
v_gene: TRBV30
j_gene: TRBJ2-7
CDR3nt: TGTGCCTGGAGTGTAGGCCCCCACAGGCACCCTAACTACGAGCAGTACTTC
CDR3aa: CAWSVGPHRHPNYEQYF

d_gene: NA
abundance: NA
v_gene: TRBV14
j_gene: TRBJ1-1
CDR3nt: TGTGCCAGCAGCAGTAGGGGTTTTTCCAATGAAGCTTTCTTT
CDR3aa: CASSSRGFSNEAFF

d_gene: NA
abundance: NA
v_gene: TRBV5-8
j_gene: TRBJ2-5
CDR3nt: TGTGCCAGCAGCTCCACAGTGTACCAAGAGACCCAGTACTTC
CDR3aa: CASSSTVYQETQYF

d_gene: NA
abundance: few
v_gene: TRBV6-1
j_gene: TRBJ2-2
CDR3nt: TGTGCCAGCAGTGAGGTTATCGACGGACAAGGGGAGCTGTTTTTT
CDR3aa: CASSEVIDGQGELFF

d_gene: TRBD1
abundance: NA
v_gene: TRBV29-1
j_gene: TRBJ1-1
CDR3nt: TGCAGCGTTGGGGGACAGGGGGTGATGAACACTGAAGCTTTCTTT
CDR3aa: CSVGGQGVMNTEAFF

d_gene: TRBD2
abundance: NA
v_gene: TRBV5-1
j_gene: TRBJ2-1
CDR3nt: TGCGCCAGCAGCTTGACTAGCGGGGGAACCTACAATGAGCAGTTCTTC
CDR3aa: CASSLTSGGTYNEQFF

d_gene: NA
abundance: NA
v_gene: TRBV23-1
j_gene: TRBJ1-3
CDR3nt: TGCGCCAGCAGTCAATCTGACAGATCCTCTGGAAACACCATATATTTT
CDR3aa: CASSQSDRSSGNTIYF

d_gene: TRBD2
abundance: NA
v_gene: TRBV28
j_gene: TRBJ2-3
CDR3nt: TGTGCCAGCGGGACTAGCGGGAGTGATACGCAGTATTTT
CDR3aa: CASGTSGSDTQYF

d_gene: NA
abundance: NA
v_gene: TRBV15
j_gene: TRBJ2-7
CDR3nt: TGTGCCACCAGCAGAGACGCACCGACTCAGACAGTTTACGAGCAGTACTTC
CDR3aa: CATSRDAPTQTVYEQYF

d_gene: TRBD2
abundance: NA
v_gene: TRBV5-6
j_gene: TRBJ2-7
CDR3nt: TGTGCCAGCAGCCCGATCGGGACTAGCCATTACGAGCAGTACTTC
CDR3aa: CASSPIGTSHYEQYF

d_gene: NA
abundance: NA
v_gene: TRBV11-2
j_gene: TRBJ2-7
CDR3nt: TGTGCCAGCAGCTTAGCACCGGGTTCCTACGAGCAGTACTTC
CDR3aa: CASSLAPGSYEQYF

d_gene: NA
abundance: NA
v_gene: TRBV5-1
j_gene: TRBJ2-3
CDR3nt: TGCGCCAGCAGCTTGACTGTAACAGATACGCAGTATTTT
CDR3aa: CASSLTVTDTQYF

d_gene: TRBD1
abundance: NA
v_gene: TRBV27
j_gene: TRBJ1-5
CDR3nt: TGTGCCAGCAGTCCGGGACAGGGTTACTATCAGCCCCAGCATTTT
CDR3aa: CASSPGQGYYQPQHF

d_gene: TRBD2
abundance: NA
v_gene: TRBV4-2
j_gene: TRBJ2-7
CDR3nt: TGTGCCAGCAGCCAAGAGGGACTAGTTCACGAGCAGTACTTC
CDR3aa: CASSQEGLVHEQYF

d_gene: NA
abundance: NA
v_gene: TRBV19
j_gene: TRBJ2-2
CDR3nt: TGTGCCAGTTCCCTCAGGACTCTTACCGGGGAGCTGTTTTTT
CDR3aa: CASSLRTLTGELFF

d_gene: NA
abundance: few
v_gene: TRBV15
j_gene: TRBJ1-2
CDR3nt: TGTGCCACCAGCAGAGTTCAGGGAGGGTCCATTAACTATGGCTACACCTTC
CDR3aa: CATSRVQGGSINYGYTF

d_gene: TRBD2
abundance: NA
v_gene: TRBV7-3
j_gene: TRBJ2-5
CDR3nt: TGTGCCAGCAGCCTTAGCGGGGGGGAGAAGACCCAGTACTTC
CDR3aa: CASSLSGGEKTQYF

d_gene: NA
abundance: NA
v_gene: TRBV28
j_gene: TRBJ1-5
CDR3nt: TGTGCCAGCAGGTTCCGGGATAATCAGCCCCAGCATTTT
CDR3aa: CASRFRDNQPQHF

d_gene: TRBD2
abundance: once
v_gene: TRBV4-2
j_gene: TRBJ2-3
CDR3nt: TGTGCCAGCAGCCAACAAGGGACTAGCGGAAGCACAGATACGCAGTATTTT
CDR3aa: CASSQQGTSGSTDTQYF

d_gene: NA
abundance: few
v_gene: TRBV7-9
j_gene: TRBJ1-3
CDR3nt: TGTGCCAGCAGCTTAGGGCAGGGGCACTCTGGAAACACCATATATTTT
CDR3aa: CASSLGQGHSGNTIYF

d_gene: TRBD1
abundance: NA
v_gene: TRBV9
j_gene: TRBJ2-5
CDR3nt: TGTGCCAGCAGCCTGCGGCAGGGGGAACAAGAGACCCAGTACTTC
CDR3aa: CASSLRQGEQETQYF

d_gene: NA
abundance: NA
v_gene: TRBV5-1
j_gene: TRBJ1-1
CDR3nt: TGCGCCAGCAGCCCCAGCCCCGGGGGGAATGAAGCTTTCTTT
CDR3aa: CASSPSPGGNEAFF

d_gene: TRBD1
abundance: NA
v_gene: TRBV4-3
j_gene: TRBJ1-2
CDR3nt: TGCGCCAGCAGCCAAGAACAGGGGGCGCGTAACTATGGCTACACCTTC
CDR3aa: CASSQEQGARNYGYTF

d_gene: TRBD2
abundance: NA
v_gene: TRBV6-4
j_gene: TRBJ2-1
CDR3nt: TGTGCCAGCAGTGACACGGGGACTAGCTCCTACAATGAGCAGTTCTTC
CDR3aa: CASSDTGTSSYNEQFF

d_gene: NA
abundance: NA
v_gene: TRBV14
j_gene: TRBJ1-2
CDR3nt: TGTGCCAGCAGCCAAGAAGGGGCAGCCTTCAACTATGGCTACACCTTC
CDR3aa: CASSQEGAAFNYGYTF

d_gene: TRBD2
abundance: NA
v_gene: TRBV27
j_gene: TRBJ2-5
CDR3nt: TGTACCACCGCTCGGGGGGGACTCCAAGAGACCCAGTACTTC
CDR3aa: CTTARGGLQETQYF

d_gene: NA
abundance: NA
v_gene: TRBV28
j_gene: TRBJ2-7
CDR3nt: TGTGCCAGCAACTTTATCGGCGAGCAGTACTTC
CDR3aa: CASNFIGEQYF

d_gene: NA
abundance: NA
v_gene: TRBV7-9
j_gene: TRBJ1-1
CDR3nt: TGTGCCAGCAGCTTCTCAATGGAGACTGAAGCTTTCTTT
CDR3aa: CASSFSMETEAFF

d_gene: NA
abundance: NA
v_gene: TRBV7-6
j_gene: TRBJ2-5
CDR3nt: TGTGCCAGCAGCTCCATTGGACAGCAAGTAGAGACCCAGTACTTC
CDR3aa: CASSSIGQQVETQYF

d_gene: NA
abundance: NA
v_gene: TRBV7-3
j_gene: TRBJ1-2
CDR3nt: TGTGCCAGCAGCTTAACGGGGGCCACTTCTTGCACCTTC
CDR3aa: CASSLTGATSCTF

d_gene: TRBD1
abundance: NA
v_gene: TRBV9
j_gene: TRBJ2-1
CDR3nt: TGTGCCAGCAGCGCGGGCCTCGGACAGGGTGTCTACAATGAGCAGTTCTTC
CDR3aa: CASSAGLGQGVYNEQFF

d_gene: TRBD2
abundance: NA
v_gene: TRBV27
j_gene: TRBJ2-2
CDR3nt: TGTGCCAGTTGGAGCGGGAGGGGAGGCACCGGGGAGCTGTTTTTT
CDR3aa: CASWSGRGGTGELFF

d_gene: NA
abundance: NA
v_gene: TRBV6-5
j_gene: TRBJ2-3
CDR3nt: TGTGCCAGCAGTCCGCCGGGCACAGATACGCAGTATTTT
CDR3aa: CASSPPGTDTQYF

d_gene: TRBD1
abundance: once
v_gene: TRBV2
j_gene: TRBJ1-5
CDR3nt: TGTGCCAGCAGGTGGGGACAGGGGGCGAGTCAGCCCCAGCATTTT
CDR3aa: CASRWGQGASQPQHF

d_gene: NA
abundance: NA
v_gene: TRBV2
j_gene: TRBJ2-2
CDR3nt: TGTGCCAGCAGTGAATTTTCAGGAATAAACACCGGGGAGCTGTTTTTT
CDR3aa: CASSEFSGINTGELFF

d_gene: NA
abundance: NA
v_gene: TRBV7-2
j_gene: TRBJ2-7
CDR3nt: TGTGCCAGCAGCTTAGGGCTAGGGGGCGAGCAGTACTTC
CDR3aa: CASSLGLGGEQYF

d_gene: NA
abundance: NA
v_gene: TRBV11-3
j_gene: TRBJ2-1
CDR3nt: TGTGCCAGCAGCTTAATTGAGGGGGTTCAGTTCTTC
CDR3aa: CASSLIEGVQFF

d_gene: NA
abundance: NA
v_gene: TRBV27
j_gene: TRBJ1-1
CDR3nt: TGTGCCAGCAGTTTAGCCGGGACACCACAAAACACTGAAGCTTTCTTT
CDR3aa: CASSLAGTPQNTEAFF

d_gene: NA
abundance: NA
v_gene: TRBV27
j_gene: TRBJ1-2
CDR3nt: TGTGCCAGCAGTTTAGAAGGGGCATCAAACTATGGCTACACCTTC
CDR3aa: CASSLEGASNYGYTF

d_gene: TRBD2
abundance: NA
v_gene: TRBV4-3
j_gene: TRBJ2-3
CDR3nt: TGCGCCAGCAGCCAAGTTTCGGGACTAGCGGGGTGGGATACGCAGTATTTT
CDR3aa: CASSQVSGLAGWDTQYF

d_gene: TRBD1
abundance: NA
v_gene: TRBV23-1
j_gene: TRBJ1-2
CDR3nt: TGCGCCAGCAGCCCCCCCGGAGCCCAAAGGGTGGGACAGCCCCGAGGCTACACCTTC
CDR3aa: CASSPPGAQRVGQPRGYTF

d_gene: NA
abundance: few
v_gene: TRBV5-1
j_gene: TRBJ1-2
CDR3nt: TGCGCCAGCAGTTCAAGCCTCTATGGCTACACCTTC
CDR3aa: CASSSSLYGYTF

d_gene: NA
abundance: NA
v_gene: TRBV7-6
j_gene: TRBJ2-3
CDR3nt: TGTGCCAGCAGGTCTCAGGGGAGTACGCAGTATTTT
CDR3aa: CASRSQGSTQYF

d_gene: NA
abundance: NA
v_gene: TRBV7-9
j_gene: TRBJ2-1
CDR3nt: TGTGCCGGCAGCTTAGTTTACGGTAGCGAGCAGTTCTTC
CDR3aa: CAGSLVYGSEQFF

d_gene: NA
abundance: NA
v_gene: TRBV19
j_gene: TRBJ2-6
CDR3nt: TGTGCCAGTATGGGGGTTGCGGGGATAGCCTCTGGGGCCAACGTCCTGACTTTC
CDR3aa: CASMGVAGIASGANVLTF

d_gene: NA
abundance: NA
v_gene: TRBV6-1
j_gene: TRBJ2-7
CDR3nt: TGTGCCAGCGGTCGGGCACAGGGTCCTTACGAGCAGTACTTC
CDR3aa: CASGRAQGPYEQYF

d_gene: NA
abundance: NA
v_gene: TRBV30
j_gene: TRBJ2-1
CDR3nt: TGTGCCTGGAGTGGTAGTCTACTGAGCTCCTACAATGAGCAGTTCTTC
CDR3aa: CAWSGSLLSSYNEQFF

d_gene: NA
abundance: once
v_gene: TRBV5-1
j_gene: TRBJ2-2
CDR3nt: TGCGCCAGCAGCTTGGCGGGCGGGGCGAACACCGGGGAGCTGTTTTTT
CDR3aa: CASSLAGGANTGELFF

d_gene: TRBD1
abundance: NA
v_gene: TRBV5-5
j_gene: TRBJ1-2
CDR3nt: TGTGCCAGCAGCGCTCCGGGACAGGGAAACACCTTC
CDR3aa: CASSAPGQGNTF

d_gene: NA
abundance: NA
v_gene: TRBV30
j_gene: TRBJ1-2
CDR3nt: TGTGCCTGGAAACCCGCCGGAGGGGAATATGGCTACACCTTC
CDR3aa: CAWKPAGGEYGYTF

d_gene: NA
abundance: NA
v_gene: TRBV10-3
j_gene: TRBJ2-7
CDR3nt: TGTGCCATCAGTGAGTCGAGGGTCTCCTACGAGCAGTACTTC
CDR3aa: CAISESRVSYEQYF